Sequencing of this T cell receptor (beta chain) was carried out in a study of PD-L1 blockade in urothelial cancer. Study-wide background: Patients' atezolizumab regimen, 1,200 mg intravenously every 3 weeks, began around 2014.

Here immunoSEQ multiplex PCR was the method, and the copy in TCRdb shows in-frame clones only, minus some. The sample has 95,000 to 150,000 clones, about 82% seen once. Time point described: peripheral blood 6 weeks after treatment start. Germline lookup yields CDR1 SGHTA and CDR2 FQGNSA. The CDR3 runs 13 residues. Trimming took off 1 base at V and 4 bases at J, with 7 bases between the two ends. This TCR was recovered from a man aged 50-60 years with urothelial cancer. The sequenced sample was PBMCs, obtained around atezolizumab (anti-PD-L1) treatment. This chain connects TRBV7-2 to TRBJ2-5; D unresolved. CDR3 sequence (DNA): TGTGCCAGCAGCTTAGGACATGGAGAGACCCAGTACTTC. It codes for CASSLGHGETQYF.